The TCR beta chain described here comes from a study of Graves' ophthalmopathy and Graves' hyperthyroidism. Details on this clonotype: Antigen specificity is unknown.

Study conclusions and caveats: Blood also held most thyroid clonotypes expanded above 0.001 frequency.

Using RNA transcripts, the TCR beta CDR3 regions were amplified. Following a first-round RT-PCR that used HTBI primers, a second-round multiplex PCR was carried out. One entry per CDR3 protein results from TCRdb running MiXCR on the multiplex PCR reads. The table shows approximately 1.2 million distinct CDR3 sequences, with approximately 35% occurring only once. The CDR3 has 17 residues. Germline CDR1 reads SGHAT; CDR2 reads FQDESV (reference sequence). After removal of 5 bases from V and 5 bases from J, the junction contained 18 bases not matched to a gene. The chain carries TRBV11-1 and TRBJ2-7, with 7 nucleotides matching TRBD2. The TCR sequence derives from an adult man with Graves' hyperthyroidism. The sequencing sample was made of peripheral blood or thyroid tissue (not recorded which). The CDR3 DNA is TGTGCCAGCAGCCGATCCGCACCTAGCGGATACTTGGACGAGCAGTACTTC. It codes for CASSRSAPSGYLDEQYF.